The sequence of this TCR beta chain was determined in a study of beta chain features in type 1 diabetes. Points from the study as a whole: Type 1 diabetes patients showed fewer insertions and more deletions at VDJ junctions.

Notes on this clone: Antigen: not known.

Germline V gene sequence: CDR1 SQVTM, CDR2 ANQGSEA. The CDR3 runs 12 residues. Trimming left V 5 bases short and J 3 bases short, with 8 bases between. The sequenced template was cDNA made from the entire isolated RNA. The assay was immunoSEQ multiplex PCR, and TCRdb's table has in-frame clones only and misses some. The sample shows 850,000 to 900,000 clones, about 17% of them seen only once. Sequences were obtained from naive CD4+ T cells from blood. V gene TRBV29-1 combines with J gene TRBJ2-1; D call uncertain. The sequence was obtained from a woman aged 18 to 35 in good health. The DNA of the CDR3 is TGCAGCGTTTCCGAGGACTACAATGAGCAGTTCTTC. Translated, it gives CSVSEDYNEQFF.